Listed below are T cell receptor beta chains from one sample, sequenced in a study of blood T cell repertoires in COVID-19. Only in-frame clones appear in the TCRdb table, and some are missing; sequencing was by immunoSEQ multiplex PCR. The sample holds 200,000 to 250,000 clones; about 90% are singletons and the top ten take approximately 3.1%. The sequencing input was PBMCs or T cells enriched from blood (not recorded which). The receptor set was obtained from a woman aged 45-59 years in a cohort exposed to, infected with or recovered from COVID-19 (not recorded which). CDR3s include the opening cysteine and the closing phenylalanine or tryptophan. Fields, in order: clone size, J gene, V gene, CDR3 protein. The size field is filled for only some rows; it gives once, few, many or a size class.

.	TRBJ2-7	TRBV9	CASSATSHEQYF
.	TRBJ2-2	TRBV6-6	CASSYPRGRAGELFF
.	TRBJ2-2	TRBV4-2	CASSHQSPSNTGELFF
.	TRBJ2-3	TRBV3-1/TRBV3-2	CASSQLRGTSTDTQYF
.	TRBJ1-2	TRBV19	CASSMYRGYGYTF
.	TRBJ1-3	TRBV9	CASSVVPGSSGNTIYF
.	TRBJ1-1	TRBV19	CASSIPGENTEAFF
.	TRBJ1-4	TRBV9	CASSASPGWGEKLFF
.	TRBJ2-1	TRBV12-3/TRBV12-4	CASSPPAVGRQFF
.	TRBJ1-1	TRBV15	CATQARGLDTEAFF
.	TRBJ2-2	TRBV5-4	CASSSGGGTGELFF
.	TRBJ1-1	TRBV6-4	CASRTGDGTEAFF
few	TRBJ2-1	TRBV7-8	CASSPYNEQFF
.	TRBJ1-1	TRBV5-1	CASRGSGGDNEAFF
.	TRBJ1-2	TRBV6-1	CASSEGTANTNPYGYTF
.	TRBJ1-5	TRBV11-2	CASSLNWGVGQPQHF
.	TRBJ1-5	TRBV7-2	CASSLIRGTNQPQHF
once	TRBJ2-7	TRBV2	CASSPRVHSYEQYF
.	TRBJ2-1	TRBV5-1	CASSLVGQSYNEQFF
.	TRBJ2-7	TRBV7-2	CASSVQGVHEQYF
.	TRBJ2-1	TRBV6-5	CASSFRTTVGEQFF
.	TRBJ2-1	TRBV9	CASSVVGGYNEQFF
once	TRBJ2-5	TRBV5-1	CASSPGLAGDRVMETQYF
.	TRBJ1-2	TRBV4-1	CASSHSGQSFYGYTF
.	TRBJ2-1	TRBV7-2	CASSREGAGNEQFF
.	TRBJ2-1	TRBV24-1	CATRQYNEQFF
.	TRBJ2-3	TRBV19	CASSRGLAGDHTDTQYF